The next 7 T cell receptor beta chains were all read from a single sample in a study of blood T cells in healthy people across ages (dated by TCRdb to 2015 to 2017). Library preparation employed 5' RACE. The sample was run on an Illumina HiSeq 2500. A second roughly 6 to 12 cycle PCR used a sample-barcoded 5' primer and a J-beta primer mix. The public reads were quality trimmed at Q25 with fastp and then assembled into clones with MiXCR by TCRdb, keeping productive beta chains. When rows share a CDR3 protein, they turn into one entry using the most common DNA and genes. This sample gives around 1.5 million distinct CDR3 sequences in total; roughly 60% of them show up just once. The ten largest clonotypes hold roughly 7% of the sample. The material sequenced was blood. These receptors all come from a man between 18 and 35 years old in good health.

The rearrangement joins TRBV7-8 to TRBJ1-2; TRBD1 is a possible D gene (6 bases). V shed 1 base and J shed 2 bases, with 20 bases lying between them. The length of the CDR3 is 18 residues. The germline gives CDR1 SGHVS, CDR2 FQNEAQ. The CDR3 protein is CASSLGGAQGSQNYGYTF. Written as DNA, the CDR3 is TGTGCCAGCAGCTTAGGGGGGGCCCAGGGGTCACAGAACTATGGCTACACCTTC.

The chain combines TRBV7-9 with TRBJ2-7, with 7 bases aligning to TRBD2. The CDR3 spans 14 residues. Germline V gene data show CDR1 as SEHNR and CDR2 as FQNEAQ (reference sequence). After removal of 4 bases from V and 0 bases from J, the junction contained 3 bases not matched to a gene. CDR3: CASSSGRDSYEQYF. The CDR3 DNA reads TGTGCCAGCAGCTCAGGGAGGGACTCCTACGAGCAGTACTTC.

A few counts support this clonotype. The chain carries TRBV5-5 and TRBJ1-1; D gene uncertain. The V end was cut by 2 bases, the J end by 3 bases, with 14 bases between. There are 15 residues in the CDR3. The germline V gene has CDR1 SGHKS and CDR2 YYEKEE (reference sequence). The CDR3 sequence is CASSFNSHQDTEAFF. The CDR3 DNA sequence: TGTGCCAGCAGCTTTAACTCCCACCAGGACACTGAAGCTTTCTTT.

The chain employs TRBV4-1 and TRBJ2-7; the D gene is possibly TRBD1 (6 bases). V dropped 4 bases and J dropped 7 bases, with 17 bases sitting between them. The length of the CDR3 is 14 residues. Germline CDR1 is MGHRA and CDR2 is YSYEKL. In DNA form, the CDR3 reads TGCGCCAGCAGCCCCCAGGGGAGTTACAATGAGCAGTACTTC. Translating it yields CASSPQGSYNEQYF.

V usage is TRBV4-2 and J usage is TRBJ2-1, with unresolved D. The germline V gene encodes CDR1 LGHNA and CDR2 YNFKEQ. The CDR3 covers 17 residues. Trimming removed 4 bases at V and 9 bases at J, with 25 bases between. The CDR3 loop reads CASSLPMRSIRDPEQFF. CDR3 bases: TGTGCCAGCAGCCTGCCTATGAGGTCTATTAGGGATCCTGAGCAGTTCTTC.

This clonotype appeared a few times. The rearrangement joins TRBV7-9 to TRBJ1-6; D remains unclear. The CDR3 covers 13 residues. Germline assignment: CDR1 SEHNR and CDR2 FQNEAQ (reference sequence). Between the trimmed V and J ends, which lost 3 bases and 7 bases, there was a span of 7 bases. In DNA form, the CDR3 reads TGTGCCAGCAGCTTTGGAACCAATTCACCCCTCCACTTT. Translation gives CASSFGTNSPLHF.

The genes are TRBV29-1 and TRBJ2-1; 9 bases fit TRBD2. V lost 5 bases to trimming and J lost 6 bases; unmatched junction nucleotides: 8. Germline V gives CDR1 SQVTM, CDR2 ANQGSEA. This CDR3 is 14 amino acids long. The CDR3 loop reads CSVSGTSLFNEQFF. The DNA for the CDR3 is TGCAGCGTTTCCGGGACTAGCTTGTTCAATGAGCAGTTCTTC.